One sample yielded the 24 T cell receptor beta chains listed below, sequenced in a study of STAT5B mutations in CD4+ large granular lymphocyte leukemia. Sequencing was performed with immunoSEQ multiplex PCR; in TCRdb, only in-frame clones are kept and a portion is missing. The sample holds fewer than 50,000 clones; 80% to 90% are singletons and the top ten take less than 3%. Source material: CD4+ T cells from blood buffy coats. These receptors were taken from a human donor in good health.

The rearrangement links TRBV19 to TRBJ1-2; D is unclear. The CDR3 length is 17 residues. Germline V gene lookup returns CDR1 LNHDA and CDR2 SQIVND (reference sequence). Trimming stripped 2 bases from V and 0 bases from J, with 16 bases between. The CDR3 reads CASSIKFRDGANYGYTF. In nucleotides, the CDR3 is TGTGCCAGTAGTATAAAGTTTCGTGATGGCGCTAACTATGGCTACACCTTC. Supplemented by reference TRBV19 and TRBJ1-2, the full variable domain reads DGGITQSPKYLFRKEGQNVTLSCEQNLNHDAMYWYRQDPGQGLRLIYYSQIVNDFQKGDIAEGYSVSREKKESFPLTVTSAQKNPTAFYLCASSIKFRDGANYGYTFGSGTRLTVV.

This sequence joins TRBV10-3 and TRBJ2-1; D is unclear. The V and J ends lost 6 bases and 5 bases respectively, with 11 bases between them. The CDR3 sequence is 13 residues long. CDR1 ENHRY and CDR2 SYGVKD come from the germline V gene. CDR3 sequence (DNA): TGTGCCATCAGGGCGGATGTCAACAATGAGCAGTTCTTC. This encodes CAIRADVNNEQFF.

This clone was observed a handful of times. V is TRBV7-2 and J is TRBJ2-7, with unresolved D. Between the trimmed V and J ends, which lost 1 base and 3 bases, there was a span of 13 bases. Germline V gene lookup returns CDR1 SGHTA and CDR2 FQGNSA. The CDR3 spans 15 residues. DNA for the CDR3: TGTGCCAGCAGCTTAGGGGCCGCGACGAGCTACGAGCAGTACTTC. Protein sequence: CASSLGAATSYEQYF.

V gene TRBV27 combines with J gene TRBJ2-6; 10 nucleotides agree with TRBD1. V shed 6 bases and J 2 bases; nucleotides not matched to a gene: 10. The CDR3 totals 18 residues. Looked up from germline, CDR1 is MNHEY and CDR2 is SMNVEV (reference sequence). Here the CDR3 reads CASRVSGTGVTGANVLTF. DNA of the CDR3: TGTGCCAGCAGAGTGTCCGGGACAGGGGTGACTGGGGCCAACGTCCTGACTTTC.

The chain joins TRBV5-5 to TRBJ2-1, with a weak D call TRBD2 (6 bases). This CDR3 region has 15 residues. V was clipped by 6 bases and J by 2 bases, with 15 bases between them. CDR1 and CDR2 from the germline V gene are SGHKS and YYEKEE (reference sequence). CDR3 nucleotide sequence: TGTGCCAGCACTCCGACCGGGACTGCCTACAATGAGCAGTTCTTC. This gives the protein CASTPTGTAYNEQFF.

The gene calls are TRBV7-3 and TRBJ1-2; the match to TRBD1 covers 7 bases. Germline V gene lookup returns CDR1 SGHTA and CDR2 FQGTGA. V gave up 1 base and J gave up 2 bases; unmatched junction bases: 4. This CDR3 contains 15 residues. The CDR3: CASSLSAGQNYGYTF. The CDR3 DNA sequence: TGTGCCAGCAGCTTAAGTGCGGGACAGAACTATGGCTACACCTTC.

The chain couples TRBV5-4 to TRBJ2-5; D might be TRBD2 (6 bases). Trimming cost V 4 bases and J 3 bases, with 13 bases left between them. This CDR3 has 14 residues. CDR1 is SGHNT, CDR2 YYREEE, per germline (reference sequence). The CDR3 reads CASSIQTSKETQYF. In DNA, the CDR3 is TGTGCCAGCAGCATTCAGACTAGTAAAGAGACCCAGTACTTC.

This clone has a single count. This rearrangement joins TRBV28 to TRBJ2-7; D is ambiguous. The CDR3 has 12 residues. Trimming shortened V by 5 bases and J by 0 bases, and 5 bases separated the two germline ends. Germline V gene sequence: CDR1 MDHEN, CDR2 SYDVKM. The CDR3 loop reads CASSRISYEQYF. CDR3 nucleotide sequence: TGTGCCAGCAGTCGCATCTCCTACGAGCAGTACTTC.

CDR3 loop: CASSLGGESYGYTF. As DNA, the CDR3 is TGTGCCAGCAGCTTAGGAGGGGAATCCTATGGCTACACCTTC. The chain combines TRBV7-6 with TRBJ1-2, with D tentatively TRBD1 (5 bases). Germline V CDR1 and CDR2: SGHVS, FNYEAQ. V was trimmed by 1 base and J by 4 bases, leaving 10 bases between them. CDR3 length equals 14 residues.

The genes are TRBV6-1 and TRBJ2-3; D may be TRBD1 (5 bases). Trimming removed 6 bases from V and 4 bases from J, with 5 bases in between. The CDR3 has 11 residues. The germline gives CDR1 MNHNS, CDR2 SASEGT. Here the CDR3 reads CASRGPDTQYF. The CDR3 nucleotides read TGTGCCAGCAGGGGGCCAGATACGCAGTATTTT.

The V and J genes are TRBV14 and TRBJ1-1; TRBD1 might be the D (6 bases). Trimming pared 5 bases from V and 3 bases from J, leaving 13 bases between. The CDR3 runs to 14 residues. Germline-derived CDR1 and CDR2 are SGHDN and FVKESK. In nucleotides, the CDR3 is TGTGCCAGCAGCTTATACAGGGATTACACTGAAGCTTTCTTT. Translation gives CASSLYRDYTEAFF.

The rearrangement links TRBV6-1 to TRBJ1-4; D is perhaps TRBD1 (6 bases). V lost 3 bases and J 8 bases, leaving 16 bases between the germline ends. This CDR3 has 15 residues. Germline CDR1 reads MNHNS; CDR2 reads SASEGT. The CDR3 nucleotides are TGTGCCAGCAGTGATGGGGGCCAAGAGTGGGAAAAACTGTTTTTT. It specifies CASSDGGQEWEKLFF.

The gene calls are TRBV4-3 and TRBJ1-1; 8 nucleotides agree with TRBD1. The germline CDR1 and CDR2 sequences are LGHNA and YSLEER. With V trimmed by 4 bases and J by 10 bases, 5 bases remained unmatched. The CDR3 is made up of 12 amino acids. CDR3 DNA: TGCGCCAGCAGCCGAGAGACAGGGGTAGCTTTCTTT. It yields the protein CASSRETGVAFF.

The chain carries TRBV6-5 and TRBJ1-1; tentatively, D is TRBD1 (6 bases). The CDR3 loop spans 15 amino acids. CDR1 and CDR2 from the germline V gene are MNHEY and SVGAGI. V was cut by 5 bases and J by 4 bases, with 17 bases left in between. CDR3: CASSGGHSLSTEAFF. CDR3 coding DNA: TGTGCCAGCAGTGGGGGGCACAGCCTCTCCACTGAAGCTTTCTTT.

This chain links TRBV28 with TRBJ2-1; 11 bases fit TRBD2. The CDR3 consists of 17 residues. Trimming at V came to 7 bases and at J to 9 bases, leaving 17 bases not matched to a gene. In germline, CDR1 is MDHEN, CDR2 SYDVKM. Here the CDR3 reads CASTLIGQGLAVSEQFF. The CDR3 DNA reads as TGTGCCAGCACCCTCATAGGACAGGGACTAGCGGTTAGTGAGCAGTTCTTC.

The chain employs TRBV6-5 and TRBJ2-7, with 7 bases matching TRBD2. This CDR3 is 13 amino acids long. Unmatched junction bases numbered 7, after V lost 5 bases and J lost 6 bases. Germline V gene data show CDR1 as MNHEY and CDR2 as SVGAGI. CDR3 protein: CASSHQLAAEQYF. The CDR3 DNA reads TGTGCCAGCAGTCATCAGCTAGCGGCCGAGCAGTACTTC.

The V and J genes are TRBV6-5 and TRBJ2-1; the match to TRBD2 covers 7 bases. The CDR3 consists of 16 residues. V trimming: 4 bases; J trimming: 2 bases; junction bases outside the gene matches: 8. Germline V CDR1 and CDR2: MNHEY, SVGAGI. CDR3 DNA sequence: TGTGCCAGCAGTTGGGAGGGAGCTCGGACCTACAATGAGCAGTTCTTC. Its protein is CASSWEGARTYNEQFF.

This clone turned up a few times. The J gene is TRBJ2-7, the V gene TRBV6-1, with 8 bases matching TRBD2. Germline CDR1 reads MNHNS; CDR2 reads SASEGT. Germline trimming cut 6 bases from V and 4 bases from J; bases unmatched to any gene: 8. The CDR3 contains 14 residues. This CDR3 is CASSKGLVTYEQYF. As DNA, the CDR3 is TGTGCCAGCAGCAAGGGACTAGTAACGTACGAGCAGTACTTC.

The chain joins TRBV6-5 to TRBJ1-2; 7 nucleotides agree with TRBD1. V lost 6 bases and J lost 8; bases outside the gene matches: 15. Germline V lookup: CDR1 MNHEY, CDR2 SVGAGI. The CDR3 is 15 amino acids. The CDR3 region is CASRRELDRDPGYTF. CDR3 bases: TGTGCCAGCAGGCGCGAACTCGACAGGGATCCGGGCTACACCTTC.

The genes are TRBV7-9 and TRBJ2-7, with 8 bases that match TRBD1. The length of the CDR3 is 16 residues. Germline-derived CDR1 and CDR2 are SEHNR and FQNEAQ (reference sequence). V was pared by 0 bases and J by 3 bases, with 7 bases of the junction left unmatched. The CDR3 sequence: CASSLARETGDYEQYF. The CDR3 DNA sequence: TGTGCCAGCAGCTTAGCGCGTGAGACAGGGGACTACGAGCAGTACTTC.

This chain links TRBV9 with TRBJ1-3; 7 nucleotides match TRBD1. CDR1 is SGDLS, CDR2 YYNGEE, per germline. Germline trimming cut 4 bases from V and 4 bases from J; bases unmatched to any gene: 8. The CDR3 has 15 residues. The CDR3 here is CASSLTTGVGNTIYF. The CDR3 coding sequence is TGTGCCAGCAGCTTGACAACAGGGGTCGGAAACACCATATATTTT. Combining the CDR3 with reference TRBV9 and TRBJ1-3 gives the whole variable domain DSGVTQTPKHLITATGQRVTLRCSPRSGDLSVYWYQQSLDQGLQFLIQYYNGEERAKGNILERFSAQQFPDLHSELNLSSLELGDSALYFCASSLTTGVGNTIYFGEGSWLTVV.

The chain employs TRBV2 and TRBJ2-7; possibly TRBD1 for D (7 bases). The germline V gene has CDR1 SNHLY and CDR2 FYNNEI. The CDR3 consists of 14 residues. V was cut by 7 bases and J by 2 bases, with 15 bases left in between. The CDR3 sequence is CASKVQGGTYEQYF. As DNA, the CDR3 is TGTGCCAGCAAGGTCCAGGGGGGAACCTACGAGCAGTACTTC.

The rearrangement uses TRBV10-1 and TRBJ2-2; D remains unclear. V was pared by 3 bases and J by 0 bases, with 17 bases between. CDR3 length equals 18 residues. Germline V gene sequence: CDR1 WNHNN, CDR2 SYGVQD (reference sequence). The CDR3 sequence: CASSDPVPIPTNTGELFF. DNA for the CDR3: TGCGCCAGCAGTGACCCGGTCCCGATCCCTACGAACACCGGGGAGCTGTTTTTT.

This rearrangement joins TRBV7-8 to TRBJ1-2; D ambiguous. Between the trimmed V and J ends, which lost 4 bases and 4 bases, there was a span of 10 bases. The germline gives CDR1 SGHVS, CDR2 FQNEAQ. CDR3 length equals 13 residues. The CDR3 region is CASSSRFSYGYTF. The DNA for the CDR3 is TGTGCCAGCAGCTCCCGGTTCTCCTATGGCTACACCTTC. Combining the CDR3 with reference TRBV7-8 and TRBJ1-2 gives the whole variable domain GAGVSQSPRYKVAKRGQDVALRCDPISGHVSLFWYQQALGQGPEFLTYFQNEAQLDKSGLPSDRFFAERPEGSVSTLKIQRTQQEDSAVYLCASSSRFSYGYTFGSGTRLTVV.